These 29 T cell receptor beta chains were sequenced from one sample in a study of early T cells in non-severe SARS-CoV-2 infection. TCRdb re-analysed the 5' RACE reads in MiXCR, keeping a single row per CDR3 protein. The sample consists of 65,000 to 80,000 distinct CDR3 sequences, roughly 12% of them appearing once. Sequenced sample: whole blood. These receptors were collected from an adult who was a healthcare worker with PCR-confirmed SARS-CoV-2 infection or an uninfected control (not recorded which).

The rearrangement links TRBV20-1 to TRBJ2-5; 13 bases map to TRBD2. The ends lost 1 base at V and 2 bases at J; junction bases unmatched: 10. Per germline, CDR1 DFQATT and CDR2 SNEGSKA (reference sequence). The CDR3 spans 18 residues. The CDR3 spells CSARGTQGLAGPQETQYF. CDR3 nucleotide sequence: TGCAGTGCTAGAGGGACCCAGGGACTAGCGGGGCCTCAAGAGACCCAGTACTTC.

This clonotype was found a few times. This chain connects TRBV6-9 to TRBJ2-2; no firm D call. This CDR3 is built from 11 residues. The V gene's germline CDR1 is MNHGY and CDR2 SVAAGI. Between the trimmed V and J ends, which lost 9 bases and 6 bases, there was a span of 8 bases. The CDR3 region has the DNA TGTGCCAGAGACACGCCCGGGGAGCTGTTTTTT. This gives the protein CARDTPGELFF.

This clonotype appeared a few times. The chain links TRBV30 to TRBJ2-2, with D maybe TRBD2 (6 bases). V was clipped by 2 bases and J by 8 bases, with 15 bases between them. Germline assignment: CDR1 GTSNPN and CDR2 SVGIG (reference sequence). The CDR3 is made up of 14 amino acids. The CDR3 nucleotides read TGTGCCTGGAGTAATGGCGGGGACCAAGGGGAGCTGTTTTTT. Translated: CAWSNGGDQGELFF.

This clonotype was counted at least ten times. The rearrangement links TRBV9 to TRBJ2-3; 8 bases map to TRBD2. The CDR3 loop spans 14 amino acids. Germline CDR1 SGDLS, CDR2 YYNGEE. J lost 3 bases, V lost 2 bases, and 2 bases had no gene match. The CDR3 DNA is TGTGCCAGCAGCGTTACTAGCGGTACAGATACGCAGTATTTT. This encodes CASSVTSGTDTQYF. Looking up the rest from reference TRBV9 and TRBJ2-3 gives the full variable domain: DSGVTQTPKHLITATGQRVTLRCSPRSGDLSVYWYQQSLDQGLQFLIQYYNGEERAKGNILERFSAQQFPDLHSELNLSSLELGDSALYFCASSVTSGTDTQYFGPGTRLTVL.

J is TRBJ1-5 and V is TRBV5-6; D is perhaps TRBD1 (6 bases). This CDR3 has 16 residues. CDR1 is SGHDT, CDR2 YYEEEE, per germline. V was pared by 6 bases and J by 0 bases, with 16 bases between. The CDR3 sequence is CASTRGGLHSNQPQHF. Written as DNA, the CDR3 is TGTGCCAGCACCCGAGGGGGACTCCATAGCAATCAGCCCCAGCATTTT.

At least ten counts were recorded for this clonotype. The chain has TRBV12-3 or TRBV12-4 and TRBJ2-3; 8 nucleotides line up with TRBD1. After removal of 7 bases from V and 2 bases from J, the junction contained 5 bases not matched to a gene. CDR3 length equals 14 residues. CDR3 loop: CASTMGQDTDTQYF. CDR3 nucleotides: TGTGCCAGCACTATGGGACAGGACACAGATACGCAGTATTTT.

This clonotype was detected ten times or more. The gene calls are TRBV19 and TRBJ2-7, with D tentatively TRBD1 (7 bases). Per the germline V gene, CDR1 is LNHDA and CDR2 is SQIVND (reference sequence). This CDR3 contains 15 residues. The V and J ends lost 1 base and 2 bases respectively, with 12 bases between them. As DNA, the CDR3 is TGTGCCAGTAGTATAGTGGCAGGGGGGACCTACGAGCAGTACTTC. Its protein is CASSIVAGGTYEQYF.

There are many counts of this clonotype. The rearrangement uses TRBV9 and TRBJ2-7; 7 nucleotides agree with TRBD1. Germline loops: CDR1 SGDLS, CDR2 YYNGEE. This CDR3 region has 13 residues. J was trimmed by 7 bases and V by 1 base; bases with no gene match: 5. The CDR3 protein is CASSVTTGTEQYF. The DNA for the CDR3 is TGTGCCAGCAGCGTAACGACAGGGACGGAGCAGTACTTC. The complete variable domain, with remaining parts taken from reference TRBV9 and TRBJ2-7, reads DSGVTQTPKHLITATGQRVTLRCSPRSGDLSVYWYQQSLDQGLQFLIQYYNGEERAKGNILERFSAQQFPDLHSELNLSSLELGDSALYFCASSVTTGTEQYFGPGTRLTVT.

The chain links TRBV4-3 to TRBJ1-1; D unresolved. Germline-derived CDR1 and CDR2 are LGHNA and YSLEER. This CDR3 contains 14 residues. The V end was cut by 4 bases, the J end by 5 bases, with 14 bases between. The CDR3 DNA sequence: TGCGCCAGCAGCCCCACCCGGGGATGGACTGAAGCTTTCTTT. Protein: CASSPTRGWTEAFF.

This clonotype was picked up a small number of times. The rearrangement links TRBV4-1 to TRBJ1-1, with D hard to call. Trimming removed 2 bases at V and 1 base at J, with 8 bases between. Germline CDR1 reads MGHRA; CDR2 reads YSYEKL. The CDR3 length is 14 residues. CDR3 residues: CASSQPGQNTEAFF. The CDR3 nucleotides are TGCGCCAGCAGCCAACCTGGGCAGAACACTGAAGCTTTCTTT.

This clonotype has just a few counts. This rearrangement joins TRBV7-9 to TRBJ2-3; no definite D call. CDR3 length: 12 amino acids. V was pared by 2 bases and J by 5 bases, with 5 bases between. Germline CDR1 reads SEHNR; CDR2 reads FQNEAQ (reference sequence). As DNA, the CDR3 is TGTGCCAGCAGCTTACAAGGAGATACGCAGTATTTT. It yields the protein CASSLQGDTQYF.

This clonotype has at least ten counts. The V call is TRBV6-5, the J call TRBJ1-5; D ambiguous. V lost 3 bases, J lost 4 bases, and 4 bases lay in between. CDR1 is MNHEY and CDR2 is SVGAGI in the germline V gene. The CDR3 is made up of 12 amino acids. The DNA of the CDR3 is TGTGCCAGCAGTTATAGGAATCAGCCCCAGCATTTT. This codes for CASSYRNQPQHF.

This clonotype was seen repeatedly, ten times or more. V gene TRBV11-2 combines with J gene TRBJ2-2, with a possible D match to TRBD1 (5 bases). Germline-derived CDR1 and CDR2 are SGHAT and FQNNGV. The V gene lost 1 base and the J gene lost 1 base, with 7 bases spanning the gap. This CDR3 comprises 15 residues. Here the CDR3 reads CASSLGQGNTGELFF. The CDR3 DNA is TGTGCCAGCAGCTTAGGGCAGGGGAACACCGGGGAGCTGTTTTTT.

This clonotype was picked up many times. The chain carries TRBV5-6 and TRBJ2-1; the D call may be TRBD1 or TRBD2 (6 bases each). The CDR3 length is 11 residues. Per germline, CDR1 SGHDT and CDR2 YYEEEE. Trimming shortened V by 2 bases and J by 12 bases, and 9 bases separated the two germline ends. CDR3 region: CASSFGGGQFF. The CDR3 nucleotides read TGTGCCAGCAGCTTCGGAGGGGGGCAGTTCTTC.

This chain joins TRBV5-4 and TRBJ2-7; D not certain. The V gene's germline CDR1 is SGHNT and CDR2 YYREEE (reference sequence). The CDR3 totals 13 residues. The V end was cut by 4 bases, the J end by 3 bases, with 11 bases between. The CDR3 here is CASSAAGRYEQYF. DNA for the CDR3: TGTGCCAGCAGCGCAGCCGGGCGCTACGAGCAGTACTTC. The whole variable domain, filled in from reference TRBV5-4 and TRBJ2-7, reads ETGVTQSPTHLIKTRGQQVTLRCSSQSGHNTVSWYQQALGQGPQFIFQYYREEENGRGNFPPRFSGLQFPNYSSELNVNALELDDSALYLCASSAAGRYEQYFGPGTRLTVT.

This clonotype was seen a few times. The chain couples TRBV12-3 or TRBV12-4 to TRBJ1-2, with D possibly being TRBD1 (5 bases). V lost 3 bases, J lost 7 bases, and 18 bases lay in between. CDR3 length: 15 residues. The CDR3 nucleotides are TGTGCCAGCAGTTTGGGGGAGCGGGCGGGGACTGGCTACACCTTC. The encoded protein is CASSLGERAGTGYTF.

The chain is built from TRBV6-1 and TRBJ2-5; unclear D gene. V dropped 4 bases and J dropped 0 bases, with 15 bases sitting between them. Looked up from germline, CDR1 is MNHNS and CDR2 is SASEGT. The CDR3 is made up of 16 amino acids. CDR3 region: CASSGPPTVYQETQYF. Written as DNA, the CDR3 is TGTGCCAGCAGTGGACCCCCCACAGTGTACCAAGAGACCCAGTACTTC.

This clonotype was counted many times. This chain connects TRBV12-3 or TRBV12-4 to TRBJ1-4, with a weak D call TRBD1 (6 bases). Between the trimmed V and J ends, which lost 6 bases and 7 bases, there was a span of 15 bases. The CDR3 runs to 14 residues. CDR3 nucleotides: TGTGCCAGCAGCCGGGACACTAGAGGTGAAAAACTGTTTTTT. It codes for CASSRDTRGEKLFF.

This clonotype was seen at least ten times. The chain is built from TRBV20-1 and TRBJ1-1; D perhaps matches TRBD1 (5 bases). Trimming pared 0 bases from V and 1 base from J, leaving 9 bases between. This CDR3 is 14 amino acids long. The germline gives CDR1 DFQATT, CDR2 SNEGSKA (reference sequence). CDR3 nucleotides: TGCAGTGCTAGAGAAGGGGCGTCGAACACTGAAGCTTTCTTT. Translation gives CSAREGASNTEAFF.

This clonotype has a handful of counts. The chain carries TRBV9 and TRBJ2-7; D is perhaps TRBD1 (7 bases). The CDR3 extends over 15 amino acids. The V gene's germline CDR1 is SGDLS and CDR2 YYNGEE. The V end lost 4 bases, the J end lost 4 bases, and 18 bases lay between the germline ends. This CDR3 is CASSPRDSPFYEQYF. The DNA for the CDR3 is TGTGCCAGCAGCCCGCGGGACAGCCCTTTTTACGAGCAGTACTTC. Complete variable domain (other parts from reference TRBV9 and TRBJ2-7): DSGVTQTPKHLITATGQRVTLRCSPRSGDLSVYWYQQSLDQGLQFLIQYYNGEERAKGNILERFSAQQFPDLHSELNLSSLELGDSALYFCASSPRDSPFYEQYFGPGTRLTVT.

This rearrangement joins TRBV29-1 to TRBJ2-2; D possibly matches TRBD1 or TRBD2 (5 bases each). In germline, CDR1 is SQVTM, CDR2 ANQGSEA. With 5 bases removed from V and 0 bases from J, the gap between germline ends came to 19 bases. The CDR3 covers 17 residues. CDR3 DNA sequence: TGCAGCGTTTTAAGCGTGGGGACGGCAACGAACACCGGGGAGCTGTTTTTT. Protein sequence: CSVLSVGTATNTGELFF.

This clonotype was counted between two and nine times. CDR3 sequence: CATGTSLADTQYF. Here the CDR3 DNA reads TGTGCCACCGGGACTAGTTTGGCAGATACGCAGTATTTT. The gene calls are TRBV15 and TRBJ2-3, with 8 bases that match TRBD2. The V gene end was trimmed by 8 bases and the J gene end by 4 bases; junction bases not matched to a gene: 5. This CDR3 is 13 amino acids long. CDR1 and CDR2 from the germline V gene are LNHNV and YYDKDF (reference sequence).

The chain carries TRBV7-3 and TRBJ1-2; 8 nucleotides agree with TRBD1. This CDR3 spans 15 amino acids. J was trimmed by 8 bases and V by 2 bases; bases with no gene match: 10. Per germline, CDR1 SGHTA and CDR2 FQGTGA. DNA of the CDR3: TGTGCCAGCAGCTTACAGCCCGGACAGGGAAAGGGCTACACCTTC. Encoded protein: CASSLQPGQGKGYTF.

This chain joins TRBV30 and TRBJ1-6; the match to TRBD1 covers 11 bases. The germline V gene encodes CDR1 GTSNPN and CDR2 SVGIG (reference sequence). Trimming at V came to 2 bases and at J to 8 bases, leaving 2 bases not matched to a gene. CDR3 length: 14 residues. CDR3 loop: CAWSRTGGYSPLHF. CDR3 in DNA: TGTGCCTGGAGTAGGACAGGGGGCTATTCACCCCTCCACTTT.

This clonotype appeared many times. The chain joins TRBV11-2 to TRBJ1-1, with D tentatively TRBD1 (5 bases). Germline-derived CDR1 and CDR2 are SGHAT and FQNNGV. V was cut by 2 bases and J by 6 bases, with 13 bases left in between. The CDR3 covers 14 residues. The CDR3 loop reads CASSLTQGFAEAFF. CDR3 bases: TGTGCCAGCAGCTTAACTCAGGGATTCGCTGAAGCTTTCTTT.

The DNA for the CDR3 is TGTGCCAGCAGCGTAGGAGGACATGAGTACCAAGAGACCCAGTACTTC. Its translation is CASSVGGHEYQETQYF. The chain recombines TRBV9 with TRBJ2-5; a weak D match, TRBD1 (5 bases). CDR1 and CDR2 from the germline V gene are SGDLS and YYNGEE. CDR3 length: 16 residues. Trimming stripped 0 bases from V and 0 bases from J, with 12 bases between. Together with reference TRBV9 and TRBJ2-5, the CDR3 gives the full variable domain: DSGVTQTPKHLITATGQRVTLRCSPRSGDLSVYWYQQSLDQGLQFLIQYYNGEERAKGNILERFSAQQFPDLHSELNLSSLELGDSALYFCASSVGGHEYQETQYFGPGTRLLVL.

The table lists this clonotype with many counts. The chain has TRBV4-1 and TRBJ2-7; 10 nucleotides line up with TRBD1. The CDR3 contains 15 residues. Trimming cost V 2 bases and J 7 bases; bases outside gene matches: 8. Per the germline V gene, CDR1 is MGHRA and CDR2 is YSYEKL. The CDR3 DNA sequence: TGCGCCAGCAGCCAAACCGGGACAGGGGTGAGGGAGCAGTACTTC. This codes for CASSQTGTGVREQYF.

This clonotype appeared many times. The rearrangement joins TRBV18 to TRBJ1-1; 12 bases agree with TRBD1. The germline V gene has CDR1 KGHSH and CDR2 LQKENI. Trimming removed 2 bases from V and 7 bases from J; junction bases left unmatched: 8. This CDR3 region has 16 residues. The CDR3 region has the DNA TGTGCCAGCTCACCAATGGGGACAGGGGGCGAAGGTGAAGCTTTCTTT. Encoded protein: CASSPMGTGGEGEAFF.

A few counts support this clonotype. The J gene is TRBJ2-1, the V gene TRBV6-2 or TRBV6-3; 7 nucleotides line up with TRBD2. V gave up 4 bases and J gave up 7 bases; unmatched junction bases: 4. The CDR3 sequence is 13 residues long. The V gene's germline CDR1 is MNHEY and CDR2 SVGEGT. The DNA for the CDR3 is TGTGCCAGCAGTTGGCGGGGGTCTAATGAGCAGTTCTTC. Translated: CASSWRGSNEQFF.